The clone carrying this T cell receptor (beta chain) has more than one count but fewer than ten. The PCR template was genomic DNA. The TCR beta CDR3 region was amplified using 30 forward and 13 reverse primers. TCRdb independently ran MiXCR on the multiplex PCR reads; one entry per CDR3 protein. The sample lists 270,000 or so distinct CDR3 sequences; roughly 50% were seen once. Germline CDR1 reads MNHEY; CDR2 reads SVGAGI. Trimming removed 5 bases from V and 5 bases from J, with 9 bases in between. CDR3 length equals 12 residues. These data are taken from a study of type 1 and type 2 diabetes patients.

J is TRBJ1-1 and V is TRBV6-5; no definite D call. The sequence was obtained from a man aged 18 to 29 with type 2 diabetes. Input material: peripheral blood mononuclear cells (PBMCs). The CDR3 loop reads CASSQIGTEAFF. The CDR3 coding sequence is TGTGCCAGCAGTCAGATTGGGACTGAAGCTTTCTTT.